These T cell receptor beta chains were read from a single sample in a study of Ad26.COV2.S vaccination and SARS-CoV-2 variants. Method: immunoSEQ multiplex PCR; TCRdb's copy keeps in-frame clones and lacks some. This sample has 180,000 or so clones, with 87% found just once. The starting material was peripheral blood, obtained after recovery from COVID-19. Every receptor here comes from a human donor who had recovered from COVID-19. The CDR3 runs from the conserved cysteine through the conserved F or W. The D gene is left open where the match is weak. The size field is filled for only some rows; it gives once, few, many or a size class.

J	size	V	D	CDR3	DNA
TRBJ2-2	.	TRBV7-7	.	CASSPGWAAITNTGELFF	TGTGCTAGCAGCCCGGGGTGGGCAGCGATAACGAACACCGGGGAGCTGTTTTTT
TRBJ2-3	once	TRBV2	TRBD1	CASSLGTASTDTQYF	TGTGCCAGCAGTCTCGGGACAGCCAGCACAGATACGCAGTATTTT
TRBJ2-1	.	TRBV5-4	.	CASSPSYGNPKGGEQFF	TGTGCCAGCAGTCCATCCTACGGGAACCCGAAAGGTGGTGAGCAGTTCTTC
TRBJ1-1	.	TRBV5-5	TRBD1	CASSGGRDRRTEAFF	TGTGCCAGCAGCGGGGGCCGGGACAGGCGCACTGAAGCTTTCTTT
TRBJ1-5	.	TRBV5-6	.	CASSLRTTSNQPQHF	TGTGCCAGCAGCTTACGGACAACAAGCAATCAGCCCCAGCATTTT
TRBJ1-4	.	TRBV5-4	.	CASSKRGVNEKLFF	TGTGCCAGCTCCAAGCGGGGCGTTAATGAAAAACTGTTTTTT
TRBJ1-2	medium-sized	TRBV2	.	CASRRDINYGYTF	TGTGCCAGCAGGAGGGACATTAACTATGGCTACACCTTC
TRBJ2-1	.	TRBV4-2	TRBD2	CASSQRLAVYNEQFF	TGTGCCAGCAGCCAACGGCTAGCGGTCTACAATGAGCAGTTCTTC
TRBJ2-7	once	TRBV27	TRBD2	CASSSGTSAAYEQYF	TGTGCCAGCAGTTCCGGGACTAGCGCAGCCTACGAGCAGTACTTC
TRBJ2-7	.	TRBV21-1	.	CASSIRLAGVGKVQPSYEQYF	TGTGCCAGCAGCATACGACTAGCGGGAGTAGGAAAAGTCCAACCCTCCTACGAGCAGTACTTC
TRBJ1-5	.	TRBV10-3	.	CAISARDSNQPQHF	TGTGCCATCAGTGCGAGGGACAGCAATCAGCCCCAGCATTTT
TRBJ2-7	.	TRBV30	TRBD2	CAWSSRRDYRYEQYF	TGTGCCTGGAGTTCGAGACGGGACTACCGCTACGAGCAGTACTTC
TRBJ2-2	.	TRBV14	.	CASSSDMVAGELFF	TGTGCCAGCAGCTCAGACATGGTGGCCGGGGAGCTGTTTTTT
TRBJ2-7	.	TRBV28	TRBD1	CASSIGTGPRQYF	TGTGCCAGCAGTATCGGGACAGGGCCAAGGCAGTACTTC
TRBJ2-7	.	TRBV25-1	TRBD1	CASKGYRGFEQYF	TGTGCCAGCAAAGGGTACAGGGGTTTCGAGCAGTACTTC
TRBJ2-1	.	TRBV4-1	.	CASSLEWGYYNEQFF	TGCGCCAGCAGCCTAGAATGGGGATACTACAATGAGCAGTTCTTC
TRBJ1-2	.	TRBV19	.	CASSVSQGIGYTF	TGTGCCAGTAGTGTGTCGCAGGGGATTGGCTACACCTTC
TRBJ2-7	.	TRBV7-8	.	CASSLDTGAYYEQYF	TGTGCCAGCAGCTTGGACACCGGGGCATACTACGAGCAGTACTTC
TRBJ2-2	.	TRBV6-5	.	CASRRNTGELFF	TGTGCCAGCAGGAGGAACACCGGGGAGCTGTTTTTT
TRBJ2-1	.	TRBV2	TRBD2	CASSATGLAGVIGSEQFF	TGTGCCAGCAGTGCTACGGGACTAGCGGGAGTCATCGGGAGTGAGCAGTTCTTC
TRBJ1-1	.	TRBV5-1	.	CALAGLGSNTEAFF	TGCGCCTTAGCCGGGCTCGGGTCGAACACTGAAGCTTTCTTT
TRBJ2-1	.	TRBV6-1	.	CASSEGTEDNEQFF	TGTGCCAGCAGTGAAGGGACAGAAGACAATGAGCAGTTCTTC
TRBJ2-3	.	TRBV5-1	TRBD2	CASSWGTSGRTDTQYF	TGCGCCAGCAGCTGGGGGACTAGCGGGAGGACAGATACGCAGTATTTT
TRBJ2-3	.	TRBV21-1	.	CASSLLGDRGTDTQYF	TGTGCCAGCAGCCTTCTGGGGGACAGGGGCACAGATACGCAGTATTTT
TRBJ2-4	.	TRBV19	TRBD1	CASSIAATGLAKNIQYF	TGTGCCAGTAGTATAGCCGCGACAGGGCTAGCCAAAAACATTCAGTACTTC
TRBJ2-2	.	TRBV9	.	CASSVVAGATNTGELFF	TGTGCCAGCAGCGTAGTGGCGGGGGCCACGAACACCGGGGAGCTGTTTTTT
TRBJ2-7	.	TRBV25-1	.	CASRHRALDHEQYF	TGTGCCAGCAGGCACAGGGCCTTGGATCACGAGCAGTACTTC
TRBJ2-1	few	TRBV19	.	CAVGVSSYNEQFF	TGTGCCGTCGGCGTTAGCTCCTACAATGAGCAGTTCTTC
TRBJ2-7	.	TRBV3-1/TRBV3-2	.	CASSQGSYEQYF	TGTGCCAGCAGCCAGGGCTCCTACGAGCAGTACTTC
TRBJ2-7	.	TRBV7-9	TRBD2	CASSRTSGSPEQYF	TGTGCCAGCAGCCGGACTAGCGGGAGTCCCGAGCAGTACTTC
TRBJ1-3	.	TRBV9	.	CASSPDGKGHGNTIYF	TGTGCCAGCAGCCCAGACGGAAAGGGGCATGGAAACACCATATATTTT
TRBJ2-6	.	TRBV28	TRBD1	CASTDQGAWANVLTF	TGTGCCAGCACTGACCAGGGGGCCTGGGCCAACGTCCTGACTTTC
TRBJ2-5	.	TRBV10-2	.	CASSEQVLQETQYF	TGCGCCAGCAGTGAGCAAGTTCTCCAAGAGACCCAGTACTTC
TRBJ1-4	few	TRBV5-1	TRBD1	CASSSTPGQEEKLFF	TGCGCCAGCAGCTCGACTCCGGGACAGGAGGAAAAACTGTTTTTT
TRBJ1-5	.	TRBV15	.	CATSSDRINQPQHF	TGTGCCACCAGCTCTGACAGGATAAATCAGCCCCAGCATTTT
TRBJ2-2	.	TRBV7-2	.	CASSWGPWTGELFF	TGTGCCAGCAGCTGGGGCCCCTGGACCGGGGAGCTGTTTTTT
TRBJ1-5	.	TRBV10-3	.	CAISGGSNQPQHF	TGTGCCATCAGTGGCGGTAGCAATCAGCCCCAGCATTTT
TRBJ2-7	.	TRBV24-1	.	CATSDIYEQYF	TGTGCCACCAGTGATATCTACGAGCAGTACTTC
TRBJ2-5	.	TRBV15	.	CATSRGNRQETQYF	TGTGCCACCAGCAGAGGGAACAGACAAGAGACCCAGTACTTC
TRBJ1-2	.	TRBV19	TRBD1	CASSIGWTGLYGYTF	TGTGCCAGTAGTATAGGTTGGACAGGGCTGTATGGCTACACCTTC
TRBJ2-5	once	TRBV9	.	CASSEEGRIQETQYF	TGTGCCAGCAGCGAAGAAGGGAGGATACAAGAGACCCAGTACTTC
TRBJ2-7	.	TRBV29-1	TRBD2	CSVVGLAGSEQYF	TGCAGCGTTGTCGGTCTAGCGGGAAGCGAGCAGTACTTC
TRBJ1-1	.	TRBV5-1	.	CASARGQGKREAFF	TGCGCCAGCGCACGCGGGCAGGGCAAGCGTGAAGCTTTCTTT
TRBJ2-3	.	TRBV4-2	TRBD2	CASSRERGAADTQYF	TGTGCCAGCAGCCGAGAGCGGGGGGCCGCAGATACGCAGTATTTT
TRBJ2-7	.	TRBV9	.	CASSLALYSYEQYF	TGTGCCAGCAGCCTAGCGCTCTATTCCTACGAGCAGTACTTC
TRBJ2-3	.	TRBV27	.	CASSTFSNTQYF	TGTGCCAGCAGTACTTTCTCAAATACGCAGTATTTT
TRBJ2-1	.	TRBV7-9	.	CASSLASGYNEQFF	TGTGCCAGCAGCTTAGCTAGCGGCTACAATGAGCAGTTCTTC
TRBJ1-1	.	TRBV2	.	CASISLGGNTEAFF	TGTGCCAGCATCTCACTGGGGGGGAACACTGAAGCTTTCTTT
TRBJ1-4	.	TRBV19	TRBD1	CASKVTGGEKLFF	TGTGCCAGTAAAGTGACAGGGGGTGAAAAACTGTTTTTT
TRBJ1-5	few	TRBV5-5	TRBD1	CASSLGQGYNQPQHF	TGTGCCAGCAGCCTGGGACAGGGCTACAATCAGCCCCAGCATTTT
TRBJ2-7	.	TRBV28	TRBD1	CASSLGGQGAYYEQYF	TGTGCCAGCAGTTTAGGCGGACAGGGGGCATACTACGAGCAGTACTTC
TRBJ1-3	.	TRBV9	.	CASSYQGEPGNTIYF	TGTGCCAGCAGCTACCAGGGCGAGCCTGGAAACACCATATATTTT
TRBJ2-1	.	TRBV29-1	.	CSVEPRAQAARGLYDEQFF	TGCAGCGTTGAGCCCCGAGCCCAGGCCGCCCGGGGGCTTTACGATGAGCAGTTCTTC
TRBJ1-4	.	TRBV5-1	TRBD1	CASSPGQSRANEKLFF	TGCGCCAGCAGCCCGGGACAGAGTAGGGCTAATGAAAAACTGTTTTTT